The 14 T cell receptor beta chains in this list originate from one sample, sequenced in a study of T cell repertoires in cytomegalovirus infection. One entry per CDR3 protein, called by TCRdb with MiXCR from the reads. This table has some 920,000 distinct CDR3 sequences, 31% appearing once. These TCRs' antigens remain unknown. The sample in question was cultured CD8+ T cells from PBMCs, obtained from culture after CMV antigen stimulation. These TCRs come from a human donor in good health (CMV status not recorded). Some clones in this sample may be carry-over from other donors' samples.

The chain links TRBV2 to TRBJ1-2; D remains ambiguous. Trimming removed 7 bases at V and 0 bases at J, with 15 bases between. Germline V lookup: CDR1 SNHLY, CDR2 FYNNEI. The CDR3 runs 15 residues. The CDR3 nucleotides read TGTGCCAGCACCCTTAGGGCTCTCGCTAACTATGGCTACACCTTC. Protein: CASTLRALANYGYTF.

This clonotype was observed a few times. The chain is built from TRBV7-3 and TRBJ2-7; D possibly corresponds to TRBD1 (6 bases). V lost 4 bases to trimming and J lost 3 bases, with 25 bases between them. The CDR3 covers 18 residues. Germline V gene sequence: CDR1 SGHTA, CDR2 FQGTGA. CDR3 protein: CASSSPRTLRDTLYEQYV. The CDR3 DNA reads as TGTGCCAGCAGCTCCCCGCGGACGCTCCGGGACACCCTCTACGAGCAGTACGTC.

This clonotype has only one observation. The J gene is TRBJ2-7, the V gene TRBV29-1, with a possible D match to TRBD1 (6 bases). CDR1 SQVTM and CDR2 ANQGSEA come from the germline V gene. The CDR3 extends over 14 amino acids. Trimming took off 3 bases at V and 2 bases at J, with 14 bases between the two ends. The CDR3 loop reads CSVDKGVGPYEQYF. CDR3 in DNA: TGCAGCGTTGATAAGGGGGTTGGCCCCTACGAGCAGTACTTC.

This clonotype was counted only a few times. The chain couples TRBV3-1 to TRBJ1-2, with TRBD1 as a possible D gene (5 bases). In germline, CDR1 is LGHDT, CDR2 YNNKEL (reference sequence). The CDR3 has 17 residues. Trimming removed 2 bases at V and 0 bases at J, with 16 bases between. DNA for the CDR3: TGTGCCAGCAGCCAAAGTCGGGACGGACTATCTAACTATGGCTACACCTTC. As protein: CASSQSRDGLSNYGYTF.

This clonotype was observed at least ten times. The chain recombines TRBV7-9 with TRBJ1-1, with D maybe TRBD1 (5 bases). V dropped 5 bases and J dropped 2 bases, with 12 bases sitting between them. Germline CDR1 and CDR2: SEHNR and FQNEAQ (reference sequence). This CDR3 spans 14 amino acids. The CDR3 sequence: CASSVVRGNTEAFF. DNA of the CDR3: TGTGCCAGCAGCGTCGTAAGGGGCAACACTGAAGCTTTCTTT.

In its sample, this clonotype was seen many times. This chain connects TRBV7-9 to TRBJ1-5; D is ambiguous. Trimming stripped 5 bases from V and 7 bases from J, with 9 bases between. CDR1 is SEHNR and CDR2 is FQNEAQ in the germline V gene (reference sequence). The CDR3 spans 12 residues. CDR3: CASSRLGQPQHF. CDR3 DNA sequence: TGTGCCAGCAGCCGACTTGGACAGCCCCAGCATTTT.

The chain uses TRBV10-3 and TRBJ1-2; D not certain. Germline CDR1 ENHRY, CDR2 SYGVKD. V was pared by 6 bases and J by 7 bases, with 9 bases between. The CDR3 is 11 residues long. The CDR3 spells CAIRGSTGYTF. The CDR3 nucleotides read TGTGCCATCAGGGGTAGTACTGGCTACACCTTC.

The chain carries TRBV27 and TRBJ2-7; no clear D gene. This CDR3 region has 13 residues. Germline CDR1 reads MNHEY; CDR2 reads SMNVEV (reference sequence). V shed 6 bases and J shed 1 base, with 10 bases lying between them. For the CDR3, the DNA is TGTGCCAGCAGGGACCTGGGGTCCTACGAGCAGTACTTC. Its protein product is CASRDLGSYEQYF.

The V and J genes are TRBV12-3 or TRBV12-4 and TRBJ2-1, with 7 nucleotides matching TRBD1. Unmatched junction bases numbered 16, after V lost 5 bases and J lost 6 bases. CDR3 length: 17 residues. The chain's CDR3 is CASSPLLAGGTLNEQFF. CDR3 bases: TGTGCCAGCAGTCCACTTTTGGCAGGGGGAACCCTCAATGAGCAGTTCTTC.

The sample holds a few counts of this clonotype. V gene TRBV7-9 combines with J gene TRBJ2-5; the D call may be TRBD1 or TRBD2 (5 bases each). V was shortened by 3 bases and J by 2 bases, with 10 bases between the two germline ends. This CDR3 is built from 14 residues. Germline values: CDR1 SEHNR, CDR2 FQNEAQ (reference sequence). In nucleotides, the CDR3 is TGTGCCAGCAGCTTCCGGGGACGGCAAGAGACCCAGTACTTC. Amino acids: CASSFRGRQETQYF.

The chain recombines TRBV7-8 with TRBJ2-1; either TRBD1 or TRBD2 may fit D (5 bases each). The CDR3 is 15 residues long. The V end lost 7 bases, the J end lost 5 bases, and 18 bases lay between the germline ends. Per the germline V gene, CDR1 is SGHVS and CDR2 is FQNEAQ. The CDR3 nucleotides are TGTGCCAGCATCGAACGAGGGGTAGGAGACAATGAGCAGTTCTTC. It is translated as CASIERGVGDNEQFF.

The chain recombines TRBV10-3 with TRBJ2-2; no firm D call. The CDR3 runs to 12 residues. Germline V CDR1 and CDR2: ENHRY, SYGVKD. Deletions cut 11 bases from V and 4 bases from J, with 11 bases between. As DNA, the CDR3 is TGTGCCTCCCACGCGCCCACCGGGGAGCTGTTTTTT. It translates to CASHAPTGELFF.

The V and J genes are TRBV27 and TRBJ2-3, with 7 bases fitting TRBD2. The CDR3 is 16 residues long. The J segment lost 2 bases and the V segment lost 0 bases, leaving 5 bases of the junction unmatched. Germline lookup yields CDR1 MNHEY and CDR2 SMNVEV (reference sequence). This chain's CDR3 is CASSLSGGFHTDTQYF. CDR3 bases: TGTGCCAGCAGTTTATCGGGGGGGTTCCACACAGATACGCAGTATTTT.

The gene calls are TRBV7-3 and TRBJ2-1, with 8 bases fitting TRBD2. This CDR3 spans 15 amino acids. Germline V gene lookup returns CDR1 SGHTA and CDR2 FQGTGA. Germline trimming cut 1 base from V and 7 bases from J; bases unmatched to any gene: 6. The CDR3 loop reads CASSLIRGGPNEQFF. DNA of the CDR3: TGTGCCAGCAGCTTAATTCGGGGGGGCCCAAATGAGCAGTTCTTC.